The entry that follows covers one T cell receptor (beta chain) sequence. Since a much larger clone is just one base distant, this may be a read error. This specimen comes from a study of patients and donors after allogeneic stem cell transplantation. TCRdb reanalysed the RT-PCR reads using MiXCR and keeps one entry per CDR3 protein. This table has 9,500 to 15,000 distinct CDR3 sequences, about 25% appearing once. Germline V lookup: CDR1 DFQATT, CDR2 SNEGSKA (reference sequence). The CDR3 is made up of 14 amino acids. Sequencing was done on a sample of blood, either unsorted or a sorted T cell fraction (not recorded which). J is TRBJ1-1 and V is TRBV20-1; D unresolved. This sequence originates from a human donor who was either an allogeneic HSCT recipient or a stem cell or donor lymphocyte infusion donor (not recorded which). It is not recorded whose cells these are; they may come from a transplant donor. CDR3 DNA sequence: TGCAGAGCTAGATCAAGACACGCGAACACTGAAGCTTTCTTT. Translating gives CRARSRHANTEAFF.